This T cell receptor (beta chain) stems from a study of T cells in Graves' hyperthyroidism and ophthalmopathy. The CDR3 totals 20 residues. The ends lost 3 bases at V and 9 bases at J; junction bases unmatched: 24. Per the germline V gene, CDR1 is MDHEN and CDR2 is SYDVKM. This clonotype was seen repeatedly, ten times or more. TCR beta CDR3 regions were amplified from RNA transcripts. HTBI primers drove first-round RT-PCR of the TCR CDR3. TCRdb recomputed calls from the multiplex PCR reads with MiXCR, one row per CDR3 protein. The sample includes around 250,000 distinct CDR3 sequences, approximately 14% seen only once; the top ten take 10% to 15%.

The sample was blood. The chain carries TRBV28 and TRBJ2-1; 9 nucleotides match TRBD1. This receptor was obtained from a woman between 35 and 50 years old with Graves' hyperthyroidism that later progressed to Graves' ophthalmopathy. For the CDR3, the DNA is TGTGCCAGCAGTTTCCCCCACCCGTATTCCGGGACAGGGTGGCTCGGTGAGCAGTTCTTC. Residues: CASSFPHPYSGTGWLGEQFF.